The 3 T cell receptor beta chains given below trace back to one sample, sequenced in a study of control samples from healthy donors and cancer patients. Generated by immunoSEQ multiplex PCR, the TCRdb table keeps only in-frame clones and is missing some. The repertoire holds over 100,000 clones, around 90% seen once, with approximately 6% in the top ten. Source material: blood. Every receptor here comes from a young man in good health.

The CDR3 nucleotides read TGTGCCAGCAGCTTAAGTAGAACCGGGAGACAAGAGACCCAGTACTTC. Its translation is CASSLSRTGRQETQYF. The chain joins TRBV7-2 to TRBJ2-5, with D possibly TRBD2 on 6 matching bases. V lost 2 bases to trimming and J lost 2 bases, with 15 bases between them. CDR1 and CDR2 (germline): SGHTA, FQGNSA. The length of the CDR3 is 16 residues.

This clone was observed a single time. V usage is TRBV3-1 (or the pseudogene TRBV3-2) and J usage is TRBJ1-4, with D possibly TRBD1 on 5 matching bases. Germline CDR1 reads LGHDT; CDR2 reads YNNKEL (reference sequence). The length of the CDR3 is 16 residues. V lost 4 bases to trimming and J lost 6 bases, with 18 bases between them. In nucleotides, the CDR3 is TGTGCCAGCAGCCTAACATTGACCGGGGGGGATGAAAAACTGTTTTTT. This codes for CASSLTLTGGDEKLFF.

The V call is TRBV14, the J call TRBJ2-2, with D possibly called TRBD1 or TRBD2 (7 bases each). Trimming pared 0 bases from V and 6 bases from J, leaving 20 bases between. Germline loops: CDR1 SGHDN, CDR2 FVKESK. The CDR3 is 18 amino acids. CDR3 loop: CASSQEQFVTGRAGELFF. The CDR3 DNA reads as TGTGCCAGCAGCCAAGAACAGTTCGTGACAGGGAGGGCCGGGGAGCTGTTTTTT.